These 24 T cell receptor beta chains were all obtained from the same sample, sequenced in a study of cytomegalovirus exposure and HLA in healthy donors (dated by TCRdb to 2016 to 2017). The library was produced with the immunoSEQ multiplex PCR assay. For the multiplex PCR, a mixture combining 60 forward primers for TCR Vbeta segments and 13 reverse primers for TCR Jbeta segments was used. Here the immuneACCESS table is served through TCRdb, limited to in-frame sequences with V and J called. Missing clones are a known gap in these copies; in checked studies unresolved V genes cover under half, and the rest lacks a known reason. In this sample the table shows 100,000 to 150,000 clones, 80% of which occur a single time. 1% of the sample comes from the top ten. What was sequenced was PBMCs. These receptors were obtained from a man aged 40-49 years in good health and CMV-seronegative.

The chain uses TRBV7-6 and TRBJ2-5; TRBD1 aligns across 8 bases. Germline CDR1 SGHVS, CDR2 FNYEAQ. Trimming removed 5 bases from V and 2 bases from J; junction bases left unmatched: 16. There are 18 residues in the CDR3. CDR3: CASSPGGGAAGFQETQYF. Written as DNA, the CDR3 is TGTGCCAGCAGCCCAGGGGGCGGGGCGGCCGGGTTTCAAGAGACCCAGTACTTC.

The chain combines TRBV15 with TRBJ2-5, with no clear D. The CDR3 sequence is 14 residues long. The V gene lost 5 bases and the J gene lost 9 bases, with 19 bases spanning the gap. Germline lookup yields CDR1 LNHNV and CDR2 YYDKDF (reference sequence). DNA for the CDR3: TGTGCCACCAGCGGCCCACAACCCCGCGGCCCCCAGTACTTC. Translated, it gives CATSGPQPRGPQYF. Complete variable domain (other parts from reference TRBV15 and TRBJ2-5): DAMVIQNPRYQVTQFGKPVTLSCSQTLNHNVMYWYQQKSSQAPKLLFHYYDKDFNNEADTPDNFQSRRPNTSFCFLDIRSPGLGDTAMYLCATSGPQPRGPQYFGPGTRLLVL.

V is TRBV19 and J is TRBJ1-4; D call uncertain. The CDR3 length is 15 residues. Trimming removed 5 bases at V and 1 base at J, with 11 bases between. Germline assignment: CDR1 LNHDA and CDR2 SQIVND (reference sequence). CDR3 sequence: CASSDLEGTNEKLFF. CDR3 DNA sequence: TGTGCCAGTAGTGACCTCGAGGGAACTAATGAAAAACTGTTTTTT.

In this sample, this clone turned up a few times. The CDR3 DNA sequence: TGTGCCAGCATAAGGCGACAGGGCGGTGGGGGCACTGAAGCTTTCTTT. Its protein is CASIRRQGGGGTEAFF. V and J are TRBV28 and TRBJ1-1; TRBD1 aligns across 7 bases. CDR1 is MDHEN and CDR2 is SYDVKM in the germline V gene. The CDR3 runs 16 residues. The V gene end was trimmed by 7 bases and the J gene end by 4 bases; junction bases not matched to a gene: 15.

This sequence joins TRBV29-1 and TRBJ1-2; TRBD1 matches at 8 bases. The V segment lost 8 bases and the J segment 3 bases; nucleotides outside the gene matches: 8. The germline V gene has CDR1 SQVTM and CDR2 ANQGSEA. The CDR3 is 13 amino acids. CDR3 sequence reads: CSSGGSGDYGYTF. CDR3 nucleotide sequence: TGCAGCTCAGGGGGCAGTGGAGACTATGGCTACACCTTC.

This clone was counted a few times. The gene calls are TRBV7-7 and TRBJ2-7; D is ambiguous. CDR3 size: 14 residues. CDR1 and CDR2 from the germline V gene are SSHAT and FNYEAQ (reference sequence). Deletions cut 1 base from V and 1 base from J, with 8 bases between. The CDR3 coding sequence is TGTGCCAGCAGCTTAGATTCGGTTTCCTACGAGCAGTACTTC. Translation gives CASSLDSVSYEQYF.

The chain couples TRBV6-5 to TRBJ2-1; 15 bases line up with TRBD2. After removal of 2 bases from V and 8 bases from J, the junction contained 4 bases not matched to a gene. The germline gives CDR1 MNHEY, CDR2 SVGAGI. The CDR3 extends over 16 amino acids. In DNA form, the CDR3 reads TGTGCCAGCAGTTACCTCGGGACTAGCGGGAGGTATGAGCAGTTCTTC. Its protein is CASSYLGTSGRYEQFF.

The chain combines TRBV27 with TRBJ2-4; 13 bases align to TRBD2. V dropped 0 bases and J dropped 0; count of bases not matched to a gene: 5. The CDR3 is 19 residues long. Germline loops: CDR1 MNHEY, CDR2 SMNVEV (reference sequence). CDR3 coding DNA: TGTGCCAGCAGTTTATCGACTAGCGGGGGGACCGTAGCCAAAAACATTCAGTACTTC. This gives the protein CASSLSTSGGTVAKNIQYF.

The chain uses TRBV7-9 and TRBJ1-1; D gene ambiguous. The CDR3 contains 14 residues. V was trimmed by 6 bases and J by 3 bases, leaving 14 bases between them. Germline CDR1 and CDR2: SEHNR and FQNEAQ (reference sequence). CDR3 DNA: TGTGCCAGCAGTTTTGTCCGGGTCCACACTGAAGCTTTCTTT. This codes for CASSFVRVHTEAFF.

This clone came up once. The genes are TRBV28 and TRBJ2-7; 12 bases match TRBD1. The germline V gene encodes CDR1 MDHEN and CDR2 SYDVKM. Trimming cost V 4 bases and J 0 bases; bases outside gene matches: 13. This CDR3 comprises 19 residues. Written as DNA, the CDR3 is TGTGCCAGCAGTTACCCCGGGACAGGGGGCGCTCATATCTCCTACGAGCAGTACTTC. Translation: CASSYPGTGGAHISYEQYF.

V usage is TRBV6-5 and J usage is TRBJ2-3, with D hard to call. V was trimmed by 6 bases and J by 3 bases, leaving 4 bases between them. Germline CDR1 and CDR2: MNHEY and SVGAGI. This CDR3 comprises 11 residues. The DNA of the CDR3 is TGTGCCAGCAGCCATACAGATACGCAGTATTTT. Its protein product is CASSHTDTQYF.

The CDR3 bases are TGTGCCAGCAATAAGCCAGGGACTAGCGGGGCCAATGAGCAGTTCTTC. Translation: CASNKPGTSGANEQFF. The chain carries TRBV25-1 and TRBJ2-1, with 13 bases matching TRBD2. Looked up from germline, CDR1 is MGHDK and CDR2 is SYGVNS. Germline trimming cut 7 bases from V and 6 bases from J; bases unmatched to any gene: 9. The CDR3 contains 16 residues. Looking up the rest from reference TRBV25-1 and TRBJ2-1 gives the full variable domain: EADIYQTPRYLVIGTGKKITLECSQTMGHDKMYWYQQDPGMELHLIHYSYGVNSTEKGDLSSESTVSRIRTEHFPLTLESARPSHTSQYLCASNKPGTSGANEQFFGPGTRLTVL.

This sequence joins TRBV27 and TRBJ2-5; a possible D gene is TRBD2 (5 bases). Germline assignment: CDR1 MNHEY and CDR2 SMNVEV (reference sequence). This CDR3 region has 13 residues. V dropped 2 bases and J dropped 7 bases, with 11 bases sitting between them. This CDR3 reads CASSLGPAGTQYF. The CDR3 nucleotides are TGTGCCAGCAGTTTAGGACCGGCGGGGACCCAGTACTTC.

CDR3 coding DNA: TGTGCCAGCTCACGAACAGGGGGAAAAAACATTCAGTACTTC. It codes for CASSRTGGKNIQYF. The V gene is TRBV18, the J gene TRBJ2-4; 8 bases align to TRBD1. The CDR3 is 14 amino acids. Trimming at V came to 4 bases and at J to 4 bases, leaving 3 bases not matched to a gene. Per germline, CDR1 KGHSH and CDR2 LQKENI.

The genes are TRBV2 and TRBJ1-6; D is unclear. Germline V lookup: CDR1 SNHLY, CDR2 FYNNEI. V was trimmed by 5 bases and J by 14 bases, leaving 13 bases between them. The CDR3 is made up of 12 amino acids. The CDR3 spells CASSTYIPTLHF. The CDR3 DNA reads TGTGCCAGCAGTACCTATATACCGACCCTCCACTTT. Filled out from reference TRBV2 and TRBJ1-6, the complete variable domain reads EPEVTQTPSHQVTQMGQEVILRCVPISNHLYFYWYRQILGQKVEFLVSFYNNEISEKSEIFDDQFSVERPDGSNFTLKIRSTKLEDSAMYFCASSTYIPTLHFGNGTRLTVT.

The chain links TRBV7-8 to TRBJ1-2, with D possibly TRBD1 on 6 matching bases. The CDR3 consists of 16 residues. Looked up from germline, CDR1 is SGHVS and CDR2 is FQNEAQ. V was shortened by 0 bases and J by 7 bases, with 18 bases between the two germline ends. The CDR3 protein is CASSLAGQPYLGGYTF. The DNA for the CDR3 is TGTGCCAGCAGCTTAGCTGGACAGCCCTACCTGGGTGGCTACACCTTC.

The chain has TRBV7-8 and TRBJ1-5; the D gene is possibly TRBD1 (5 bases). The V end was cut by 1 base, the J end by 0 bases, with 13 bases between. This CDR3 comprises 17 residues. Germline CDR1 reads SGHVS; CDR2 reads FQNEAQ. CDR3 DNA sequence: TGTGCCAGCAGCTTAGAGGGGAGGACCGTTAGCAATCAGCCCCAGCATTTT. Its translation is CASSLEGRTVSNQPQHF.

The chain joins TRBV30 to TRBJ1-4; D possibly corresponds to TRBD1 (6 bases). V was trimmed by 2 bases and J by 3 bases, leaving 10 bases between them. CDR1 is GTSNPN, CDR2 SVGIG, per germline (reference sequence). This CDR3 is 14 amino acids long. This CDR3 reads CAWSTGRANEKLFF. CDR3 in DNA: TGTGCCTGGAGTACAGGGAGGGCTAATGAAAAACTGTTTTTT.

The J gene is TRBJ2-5, the V gene TRBV18; weak D call: TRBD1 (5 bases). The CDR3 has 13 residues. Trimming cost V 5 bases and J 0 bases, with 7 bases left between them. CDR1 KGHSH and CDR2 LQKENI come from the germline V gene. The CDR3 bases are TGTGCCAGCTCAGGCAGGGACCAAGAGACCCAGTACTTC. Translated: CASSGRDQETQYF.

The rearrangement joins TRBV30 to TRBJ1-2; D is perhaps TRBD1 (5 bases). The CDR3 has 14 residues. Trimming pared 1 base from V and 4 bases from J, leaving 13 bases between. Germline CDR1 is GTSNPN and CDR2 is SVGIG (reference sequence). The CDR3 here is CAWSARHGAYGYTF. The CDR3 coding sequence is TGTGCCTGGAGTGCCCGTCATGGGGCCTATGGCTACACCTTC. The complete variable domain, with remaining parts taken from reference TRBV30 and TRBJ1-2, reads SQTIHQWPATLVQPVGSPLSLECTVEGTSNPNLYWYRQAAGRGLQLLFYSVGIGQISSEVPQNLSASRPQDRQFILSSKKLLLSDSGFYLCAWSARHGAYGYTFGSGTRLTVV.

The chain has TRBV11-2 and TRBJ2-6, with 10 bases aligning to TRBD1. J was trimmed by 2 bases and V by 7 bases; bases with no gene match: 11. Germline V gives CDR1 SGHAT, CDR2 FQNNGV. The CDR3 totals 18 residues. CDR3: CASTTRDRGITGANVLTF. CDR3 sequence (DNA): TGTGCCAGCACCACTAGGGACAGGGGTATCACTGGGGCCAACGTCCTGACTTTC.

This clone has just a few counts. This chain connects TRBV7-9 to TRBJ1-1; no reliable D call. V lost 1 base and J lost 0, with 9 bases in between. CDR1 is SEHNR and CDR2 is FQNEAQ in the germline V gene (reference sequence). This CDR3 has 15 residues. CDR3: CASSLGQVLNTEAFF. CDR3 sequence (DNA): TGTGCCAGCAGCTTAGGGCAAGTCCTGAACACTGAAGCTTTCTTT.

The chain has TRBV27 and TRBJ1-4; TRBD1 agrees at 10 bases. The ends lost 3 bases at V and 10 bases at J; junction bases unmatched: 11. In germline, CDR1 is MNHEY, CDR2 SMNVEV (reference sequence). The CDR3 has 16 amino acids. CDR3 sequence (DNA): TGTGCCAGCAGTTTGACAGGGGGCGTGGATCTTGGAAAACTGTTTTTT. Residues: CASSLTGGVDLGKLFF.

The chain has TRBV28 and TRBJ1-2; D is unclear. The CDR3 has 13 amino acids. With 3 bases removed from V and 6 bases from J, the gap between germline ends came to 11 bases. Germline CDR1 reads MDHEN; CDR2 reads SYDVKM. CDR3 residues: CASSLTSLDGYTF. The CDR3, as DNA: TGTGCCAGCAGTTTGACATCGCTCGATGGCTACACCTTC.